Listed below are T cell receptor beta chains from one sample, sequenced in a study of blood T cell repertoires in COVID-19. Assay used: immunoSEQ multiplex PCR; TCRdb lists only in-frame clones, some missing. The sample lists about 200,000 clones, 60% to 85% occurring once. The sample consisted of peripheral blood. All receptors derive from a woman aged 70-85 years with acute or convalescent COVID-19. CDR3s leave out the opening cysteine and the closing phenylalanine or tryptophan.

V gene	CDR3 length	CDR3 protein
TRBV18	11	ASSRQRPDTQY
TRBV7-6	13	ASSTQSHSYNEQF
TRBV19	11	ASSMGASETQY
TRBV4-1	13	ASSQGTSLEYQQY
TRBV6-2/TRBV6-3	16	ASSFDPRDRDRTDTQY
TRBV18	14	ASSPAGGSSGNTIY
TRBV27	11	ATRTGGVNGYT
TRBV5-5	13	ASSSSATNTGELF
TRBV28	13	ASSSTGGRTGELF
TRBV7-8	15	ASSFRLSSSYNSPLH
TRBV28	13	ASSLKREGRDEQF
TRBV18	11	ASSSGPNNEQF
TRBV14	14	ASSQAPLSSYNEQF
TRBV5-4	14	ASSLGDRFFQGTQY
TRBV5-4	11	ASSRGQGNGYT
TRBV25-1	13	ASSPMAGTAYGYT
TRBV19	11	ASSETESYEQY
TRBV28	13	ASSRVRGKQETQY
TRBV6-1	13	ASSEFLSSSYEQY
TRBV6-5	11	ASGQGSVGTIY
TRBV5-1	11	ASNRGNTGELF
TRBV19	14	ASSITLSGSHNEQF
TRBV7-2	12	ASSPTGQGYGYT
TRBV19	14	ASSIFRGIGNQPQH
TRBV12-5	14	ASGLVLTGLADTQY
TRBV2	12	ASSGGTVNEKLF
TRBV5-1	15	ASSFAPQGPNTGELF
TRBV4-2	15	ASSQERGAGAYYEQY
TRBV2	12	ASSVDRGWETQY
TRBV7-8	12	ATHRLAGDHEQY
TRBV7-3	11	ASSLLGATEAF
TRBV25-1	12	ASSEDRGSYEQY
TRBV19	12	ASSPTGARYEQY
TRBV19	14	ASSITGGAGSLAQY
TRBV3-1/TRBV3-2	11	ASSHQTGSGYT
TRBV28	14	ASRSSGQGANYGYT
TRBV5-1	11	ASSSAAMETQY
TRBV7-2	12	ASSPQGRNTEAF
TRBV28	13	ASSLAGYQLMEQY
TRBV18	13	ASSPLRDTYNEQF
TRBV5-4	10	ASSSPPGRPS
TRBV7-3	11	ASSSSGNTEAF